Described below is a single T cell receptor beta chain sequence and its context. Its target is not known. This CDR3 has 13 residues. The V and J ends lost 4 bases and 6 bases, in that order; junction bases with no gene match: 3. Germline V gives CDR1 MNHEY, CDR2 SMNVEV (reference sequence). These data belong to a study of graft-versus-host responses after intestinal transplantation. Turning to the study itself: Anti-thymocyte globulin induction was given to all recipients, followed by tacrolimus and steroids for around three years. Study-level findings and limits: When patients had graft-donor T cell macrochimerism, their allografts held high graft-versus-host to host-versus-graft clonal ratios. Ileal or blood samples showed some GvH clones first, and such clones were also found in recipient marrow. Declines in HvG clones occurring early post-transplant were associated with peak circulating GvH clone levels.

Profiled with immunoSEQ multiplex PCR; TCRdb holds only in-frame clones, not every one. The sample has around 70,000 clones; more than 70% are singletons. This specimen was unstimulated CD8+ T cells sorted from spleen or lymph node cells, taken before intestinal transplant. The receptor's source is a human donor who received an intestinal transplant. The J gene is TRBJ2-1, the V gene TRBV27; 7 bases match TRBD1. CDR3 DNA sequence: TGTGCCAGCAGTTGGACAGGAGGCAATGAGCAGTTCTTC. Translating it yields CASSWTGGNEQFF.